Listed below are T cell receptor beta chains from one sample, sequenced in a study of T cells expressing NK-cell markers. From the 5' RACE reads, TCRdb lists one entry per CDR3 protein and no DNA. The sample totals under 600,000 distinct CDR3 sequences; its top ten clones hold 1.4%. Sequenced material: blood T cells: a sorted CD56 or NKG2C T cell subset, CD4+ or CD8+ T cells, or bulk PBMC T cells (not recorded which). The receptor set was obtained from a woman between 45 and 60 years old in good health. The CDR3 runs from the conserved cysteine through the conserved F or W.

v_gene	len	j_gene	CDR3aa
TRBV6-2/TRBV6-3	11	TRBJ2-5	CAIAQGETQYF
TRBV12-3/TRBV12-4	15	TRBJ1-1	CASSPLTVPNTEAFF
TRBV9	16	TRBJ2-7	CASSVAPLAGAYEQYF
TRBV5-1	14	TRBJ2-1	CASSPRTSVNEQFF
TRBV15	14	TRBJ2-2	CATRRDMVTGELFF
TRBV7-8	16	TRBJ2-5	CASSLSIAGGPRTQYF
TRBV5-1	14	TRBJ1-4	CASSLDGIREKLFF
TRBV29-1	12	TRBJ1-2	CSLKQGDYGYTF
TRBV10-3	17	TRBJ2-3	CAIKDLAGGPSLDTQYF
TRBV3-1	13	TRBJ2-4	CASSQDAKNIQYF
TRBV5-6	15	TRBJ1-1	CASSSWDSMNTEAFF
TRBV5-1	12	TRBJ2-1	CASAPGTPPQFF
TRBV4-1	15	TRBJ2-1	CASSQEGPLLNEQFF
TRBV29-1	12	TRBJ1-1	CKVDGLNTEAFF
TRBV12-3/TRBV12-4	14	TRBJ1-2	CASSANGLNYGYTF
TRBV10-3	17	TRBJ2-6	CAISEIARSPGANVLTF
TRBV5-1	15	TRBJ1-4	CASSLSRTGGEKLFF
TRBV10-3	13	TRBJ1-2	CAIRGTGLAGYTF
TRBV7-2	18	TRBJ2-2	CASSWGRLAGGSGGELFF
TRBV3-1	15	TRBJ2-7	CASSQRPGLSYEQYF